The 25 T cell receptor beta chains below all came from one sample that was sequenced in a study of tumour-infiltrating T cells in Burkitt lymphoma. The protocol was immunoSEQ multiplex PCR, while the TCRdb copy is restricted to in-frame clones and leaves out a portion. The repertoire includes 4,900 or so clones, roughly a tenth of them detected once, and approximately 2% sits in the top ten. What was sequenced was tumor tissue. Every receptor here comes from a human donor with diffuse large B-cell lymphoma.

This clone appeared a few times. This rearrangement joins TRBV21-1 to TRBJ1-2; the table's D call of TRBD1 was not tested on the DNA. TRBV21-1 is a documented pseudogene. CDR3 length equals 16 residues. As DNA, the CDR3 is TGTGCCACCACATTCTCGGGGACACCTCGTTGCTATGGCTACACCTTC. It is translated as CATTFSGTPRCYGYTF.

This sequence joins TRBV6-4 and TRBJ1-5; possibly TRBD1 for D (6 bases). Trimming took 5 bases from V and 0 from J, leaving 17 bases between them. Per germline, CDR1 MRHNA and CDR2 SNTAGT. The length of the CDR3 is 17 residues. The CDR3 loop reads CASSFAGRTASNQPQHF. As DNA, the CDR3 is TGTGCCAGCAGTTTCGCCGGGCGGACAGCTAGCAATCAGCCCCAGCATTTT.

The V and J genes are TRBV4-3 and TRBJ2-2; the D is unclear. The CDR3 runs to 15 residues. The V end was cut by 2 bases, the J end by 7 bases, with 14 bases between. Germline V CDR1 and CDR2: LGHNA, YSLEER. The CDR3 spells CASSQIGPGDGELFF. CDR3 nucleotides: TGCGCCAGCAGCCAAATAGGGCCGGGCGACGGGGAGCTGTTTTTT.

In this sample, this clone turned up a few times. The rearrangement joins TRBV7-9 to TRBJ2-7; 8 positions match TRBD1. This CDR3 region has 17 residues. Germline V gene data show CDR1 as SEHNR and CDR2 as FQNEAQ (reference sequence). The V gene end was trimmed by 1 base and the J gene end by 0 bases; junction bases not matched to a gene: 8. CDR3 sequence (DNA): TGTGCCAGCAGCTTAGTGGGTGGACAGGGTGGCTCCTACGAGCAGTACTTC. Protein sequence: CASSLVGGQGGSYEQYF.

This clone came up a few times. This rearrangement joins TRBV4-1 to TRBJ2-5; 13 bases agree with TRBD2. Germline CDR1 reads MGHRA; CDR2 reads YSYEKL. J lost 2 bases, V lost 2 bases, and 5 bases had no gene match. The CDR3 runs to 17 residues. CDR3 sequence: CASSQPGLAGEQETQYF. Written as DNA, the CDR3 is TGCGCCAGCAGCCAACCCGGACTAGCGGGGGAACAAGAGACCCAGTACTTC.

Only a few counts were recorded for this clone. V is TRBV29-1 and J is TRBJ1-2; weak D call: TRBD1 (5 bases). The CDR3 length is 12 residues. The germline CDR1 and CDR2 sequences are SQVTM and ANQGSEA. Deletions cut 4 bases from V and 4 bases from J, with 10 bases between. CDR3 in amino acids: CSVGRAGYGYTF. In DNA, the CDR3 is TGCAGCGTTGGCAGGGCCGGCTATGGCTACACCTTC.

The chain carries TRBV10-3 and TRBJ1-2; possible D gene TRBD1, 5 bases. V was shortened by 3 bases and J by 4 bases, with 12 bases between the two germline ends. The CDR3 is made up of 14 amino acids. Germline values: CDR1 ENHRY, CDR2 SYGVKD. The CDR3 region is CAISDSRGGYGYTF. In DNA form, the CDR3 reads TGTGCCATCAGTGACTCGAGGGGCGGCTATGGCTACACCTTC.

The sample holds a few counts of this clone. The CDR3 region is CATSITGGRQAFF. DNA for the CDR3: TGTGCCACCAGCATAACAGGGGGCCGACAAGCTTTCTTT. The chain has TRBV15 and TRBJ1-1, with 9 bases aligning to TRBD1. CDR1 is LNHNV, CDR2 YYDKDF, per germline (reference sequence). The CDR3 is made up of 13 amino acids. V lost 4 bases and J lost 9; bases outside the gene matches: 6.

The chain combines TRBV7-2 with TRBJ1-2; TRBD1 agrees at 9 bases. The germline gives CDR1 SGHTA, CDR2 FQGNSA. The CDR3 is 16 amino acids. V was pared by 5 bases and J by 4 bases, with 11 bases of the junction left unmatched. DNA of the CDR3: TGTGCCAGCAGCCCCTATCAATCACAGGGGGCCTATGGCTACACCTTC. The encoded protein is CASSPYQSQGAYGYTF.

The chain employs TRBV29-1 and TRBJ1-1; D is uncertain. Germline CDR1 SQVTM, CDR2 ANQGSEA. The CDR3 is made up of 14 amino acids. V lost 2 bases and J 3 bases, leaving 13 bases between the germline ends. This CDR3 is CSVESVGVDTEAFF. CDR3 nucleotides: TGCAGCGTTGAAAGCGTGGGAGTAGACACTGAAGCTTTCTTT.

In this sample, this clone turned up a few times. V is TRBV5-6 and J is TRBJ2-1; the D gene could be TRBD1 or TRBD2 (5 bases each). The CDR3 is 12 amino acids. Germline assignment: CDR1 SGHDT and CDR2 YYEEEE. V lost 5 bases and J 10 bases, leaving 13 bases between the germline ends. In nucleotides, the CDR3 is TGTGCCAGCAGATCTCCGGGACGCGAGCAGTTCTTC. Its protein product is CASRSPGREQFF.

V usage is TRBV28 and J usage is TRBJ1-4, with D perhaps matching TRBD1 (6 bases). Deletions cut 3 bases from V and 2 bases from J, with 7 bases between. Germline V gene lookup returns CDR1 MDHEN and CDR2 SYDVKM. The CDR3 extends over 14 amino acids. CDR3 amino acids: CASSFQGTNEKLFF. CDR3 in DNA: TGTGCCAGCAGTTTTCAGGGGACTAATGAAAAACTGTTTTTT.

The chain recombines TRBV29-1 with TRBJ1-3; D is perhaps TRBD1 (6 bases). Germline values: CDR1 SQVTM, CDR2 ANQGSEA. V lost 7 bases, J lost 4 bases, and 11 bases lay in between. The CDR3 extends over 12 amino acids. In DNA, the CDR3 is TGCAGCGGGGTTGGGGGCGGAAACACCATATATTTT. Translating gives CSGVGGGNTIYF.

The rearrangement joins TRBV7-9 to TRBJ1-1; D is possibly TRBD1 (5 bases). The CDR3 spans 14 residues. V shed 1 base and J shed 4 bases, with 10 bases lying between them. Germline CDR1 reads SEHNR; CDR2 reads FQNEAQ (reference sequence). The CDR3 region has the DNA TGTGCCAGCAGCTTAGGGCCGGGGGTCACTGAAGCTTTCTTT. Protein sequence: CASSLGPGVTEAFF.

The J gene is TRBJ2-5, the V gene TRBV7-9; 11 bases are a match to TRBD2. Looked up from germline, CDR1 is SEHNR and CDR2 is FQNEAQ (reference sequence). V shed 6 bases, J shed 5 bases, and the junction held 17 bases outside the gene matches. This CDR3 is built from 18 residues. CDR3 in DNA: TGTGCCAGCAGACCAACTTTCGAACTAGCGGGGGTTCTGGAGACCCAGTACTTC. Translated, it gives CASRPTFELAGVLETQYF.

The rearrangement joins TRBV11-1 to TRBJ1-1; D remains unclear. V was trimmed by 5 bases and J by 0 bases, leaving 7 bases between them. Germline V gene lookup returns CDR1 SGHAT and CDR2 FQDESV (reference sequence). This CDR3 comprises 13 residues. The chain's CDR3 is CASSPRLNTEAFF. For the CDR3, the DNA is TGTGCCAGCAGCCCGCGGCTGAACACTGAAGCTTTCTTT.

The rearrangement joins TRBV6-5 to TRBJ2-7; D gene unclear. V was clipped by 4 bases and J by 3 bases, with 7 bases between them. This CDR3 comprises 12 residues. CDR1 and CDR2 from the germline V gene are MNHEY and SVGAGI. The CDR3: CASSSHNYEQYF. The DNA of the CDR3 is TGTGCCAGCAGTTCCCACAACTACGAGCAGTACTTC.

This clone was detected a few times. This chain connects TRBV4-3 to TRBJ2-1; D possibly uses TRBD1 or TRBD2 (5 bases each). Looked up from germline, CDR1 is LGHNA and CDR2 is YSLEER. The germline V and J ends were trimmed by 2 bases and 6 bases, with 20 bases remaining between them. The CDR3 has 17 residues. CDR3 sequence (DNA): TGCGCCAGCAGCCAATCTCGGACGGGGCTCCTCTCCAATGAGCAGTTCTTC. Its protein product is CASSQSRTGLLSNEQFF.

This clone was seen a handful of times. The chain employs TRBV4-1 and TRBJ2-1; 10 bases line up with TRBD2. CDR1 MGHRA and CDR2 YSYEKL come from the germline V gene. The CDR3 contains 15 residues. With V trimmed by 2 bases and J by 7 bases, 5 bases remained unmatched. CDR3 nucleotide sequence: TGCGCCAGCAGCCAAAGCGGGGGGGCCATGAATGAGCAGTTCTTC. Protein product: CASSQSGGAMNEQFF.

The genes are TRBV11-2 and TRBJ2-3; D not resolved. The CDR3 has 14 amino acids. The germline V gene encodes CDR1 SGHAT and CDR2 FQNNGV. The V end was cut by 5 bases, the J end by 5 bases, with 14 bases between. The CDR3: CASSAGLRRDTQYF. For the CDR3, the DNA is TGTGCCAGCAGCGCCGGGCTCCGAAGAGATACGCAGTATTTT. Looking up the rest from reference TRBV11-2 and TRBJ2-3 gives the full variable domain: EAGVAQSPRYKIIEKRQSVAFWCNPISGHATLYWYQQILGQGPKLLIQFQNNGVVDDSQLPKDRFSAERLKGVDSTLKIQPAKLEDSAVYLCASSAGLRRDTQYFGPGTRLTVL.

The chain couples TRBV30 to TRBJ1-5; D possibly corresponds to TRBD1 (5 bases). Germline V gene data show CDR1 as GTSNPN and CDR2 as SVGIG (reference sequence). V was pared by 1 base and J by 2 bases, with 27 bases between. The CDR3 has 20 residues. CDR3 sequence: CAWSAFEGKLEEVGNQPQHF. As DNA, the CDR3 is TGTGCCTGGAGTGCGTTCGAGGGGAAGCTAGAAGAGGTGGGCAATCAGCCCCAGCATTTT.

This chain connects TRBV6-5 to TRBJ1-4; a weak D match, TRBD1 (6 bases). Trimming took 6 bases from V and 5 from J, leaving 7 bases between them. The CDR3 consists of 12 residues. Germline lookup yields CDR1 MNHEY and CDR2 SVGAGI. The CDR3 bases are TGTGCCAGCAGACAGGGCAATGAAAAACTGTTTTTT. The encoded protein is CASRQGNEKLFF.

The chain links TRBV4-3 to TRBJ2-7; D could derive from TRBD1 or TRBD2 (5 bases each). CDR1 LGHNA and CDR2 YSLEER come from the germline V gene. V lost 0 bases, J lost 1 base, and 16 bases lay in between. The CDR3 spans 17 residues. CDR3 residues: CASSQDSRGRTSYEQYF. CDR3 nucleotide sequence: TGCGCCAGCAGCCAAGATTCGAGGGGCAGGACATCCTACGAGCAGTACTTC.

The V and J genes are TRBV4-2 and TRBJ2-3; 15 bases are a match to TRBD2. CDR3 length: 18 amino acids. J gave up 2 bases and V 1 base, and 4 bases lay outside the gene matches. In germline, CDR1 is LGHNA, CDR2 YNFKEQ. This CDR3 is CASSQGGLAGGITDTQYF. CDR3 bases: TGTGCCAGCAGCCAAGGTGGACTAGCGGGGGGGATCACAGATACGCAGTATTTT.

In this sample, this clone turned up a few times. This rearrangement joins TRBV6-1 to TRBJ2-2, with TRBD1 identical over 7 bases. J lost 4 bases, V lost 7 bases, and 6 bases had no gene match. Germline assignment: CDR1 MNHNS and CDR2 SASEGT. The CDR3 is 14 amino acids. CDR3 sequence reads: CASNNRGSTGELFF. The CDR3 coding sequence is TGTGCCAGCAATAACAGGGGATCCACCGGGGAGCTGTTTTTT.